The TCR beta chain described here comes from a study of early T cells in non-severe SARS-CoV-2 infection (dated by TCRdb to the early 2020s). Notes on the research overall: Bulk RNA from unsorted whole blood was used for TCR sequencing, so alpha and beta chains could not be paired.

This clonotype was detected ten times or more. There is no known antigen for this receptor. Per-nucleotide qualities are absent, and no much larger clonotype sits a single base away. Overall results and qualifications from the work: Matching against VDJdb was skewed toward anti-spike CD8 responses, likely underestimated virus-specific expansions, and missed private and CD4 specificities.

This was a case-control study nested in a cohort of healthcare workers in London, UK, who had nasopharyngeal swab PCR tests and blood samples taken every week. Healthcare workers were recruited during the week of the UK lockdown, between 23 and 31 March 2020, and followed weekly for up to roughly 15 weeks. Libraries were made using 5' RACE. Sequencing relied on a NextSeq 500. To correct for sequencing error and PCR bias, the TCR library protocol tagged individual cDNA molecules with unique molecular identifiers. Both TCR alpha and beta chains were sequenced, and tight co-correlation was observed between alpha and beta sequence abundances in each sample. The paper's processing steps were these. V gene, J gene and CDR3 annotation of TCR sequences was performed with Decombinator V4. Expanded TCRs were defined as changing significantly between any two time points under a Poisson model with p below 0.0001. TCR abundances were normalised to the total number of TCRs sequenced in each sample and reported as counts per million. VDJdb, accessed 1 November 2021, was searched for CMV, EBV and SARS-CoV-2 annotated TCRs, with TCRs annotated for multiple antigens excluded. In TCRdb, the public reads were trimmed at Q25 with fastp and aligned with MiXCR, with productive beta chains retained. Under each unique CDR3 protein, matching rows form one entry showing the most common genes and DNA. These V and J calls are TCRdb output, not the study's own analysis. Recorded for this sample are 25,000 to 30,000 distinct CDR3 sequences; around 4% of them occurred a single time. Of the sample, 4% to 5% falls within the top ten clones.

The TCR originated in an adult who was a healthcare worker with PCR-confirmed SARS-CoV-2 infection or an uninfected control (not recorded which). Sequencing used whole blood.

The base sequence is TGCAGTGCCGAGAGGGGCCCGCCCTTCTACGAGCAGTACTTC. This codes for CSAERGPPFYEQYF. The rearranged chain carries TRBV20-1 and TRBJ2-7; the D region may be TRBD1 or TRBD2, each matching 5 bases equally. From cysteine to phenylalanine, the CDR3 is 14 amino acids long. Here the CDR3 DNA is all that survives: 42 bases in frame from base 1. The V and J ends are trimmed by 6 bases and 3 bases, leaving 18 bases between them. Per the germline V gene (reference sequence), DFQATT is the CDR1 and SNEGSKA is the CDR2.